The entry below describes one T cell receptor beta chain. What it recognizes is unknown. Germline and genes: mouse. The CDR3 is cut off 1 residue early in the read; its end comes from the germline J gene. This sample was taken from a study of tissue T cells after allogeneic stem cell transplantation. Overall study findings and caveats: Anatomically similar tissues had similar TCR repertoires within each patient.

The CDR3 contains 13 residues. With 4 bases removed from V and 0 bases from J, the gap between germline ends came to 5 bases. Germline assignment: CDR1 SGHSA and CDR2 FRNQAP. This table comes from immunoSEQ multiplex PCR, and its TCRdb copy is limited to in-frame clones, with some not included. The sample carries thousands of clones, 35% to 50% recorded once. Time point denoted: mouse harvest day 7 after allogeneic transplant. The graft held 10^6 splenic CD5+ T cells and 10^7 T-cell-depleted bone marrow cells. This mouse GVHD model was MHC-mismatched B6 to BALB/c, profiled day 7 or 14. This sequence originates from a female BALB/c mouse given C57BL/6 T cells with graft-versus-host disease after an allogeneic hematopoietic cell transplant. Material for sequencing was skin. The genes are TRBV16 and TRBJ2-4; no reliable D call. The CDR3 bases that were read are TGTGCAAGCAGCTGGGATAGTCAAAACACCTTGTAC. Protein: CASSWDSQNTLY. The whole CDR3 reads CASSWDSQNTLYF.